This T cell receptor beta chain was documented in a study of T-cell reconstitution after alpha-beta-depleted transplantation in children. Findings and caveats of the study: When one year had passed after transplant, most T-cell counts and diversity came from newly produced T cells.

This clonotype was picked up a small number of times. Its target is not known. Germline is not matched at one junction end, which may reflect a read error. The CDR3 runs to 13 residues. Germline V gene lookup returns CDR1 SEHNR and CDR2 FQNEAQ (reference sequence). Preparation of the TCRbeta library used unique molecular identifiers. One entry per CDR3 protein results from TCRdb running MiXCR on the PCR reads. The sample consists of roughly 340,000 distinct CDR3 sequences, about a sixth of them appearing once. V usage is TRBV7-9 and J usage is TRBJ1-2, with a tentative D call TRBD1 (5 bases). The receptor comes from a male patient aged 2 to 9 who had a stem cell transplant for acute lymphoblastic leukemia, so the T cells may come from the graft donor. The material was PBMCs, mostly from graft donor cells, obtained 360 days after TCRalphabeta/CD19-depleted stem cell transplant. The CDR3 sequence is CASSLVGEVTTLF. The CDR3 bases are TGTGCCAGCAGCTTAGTAGGGGAGGTGACGACCCTCTTC.